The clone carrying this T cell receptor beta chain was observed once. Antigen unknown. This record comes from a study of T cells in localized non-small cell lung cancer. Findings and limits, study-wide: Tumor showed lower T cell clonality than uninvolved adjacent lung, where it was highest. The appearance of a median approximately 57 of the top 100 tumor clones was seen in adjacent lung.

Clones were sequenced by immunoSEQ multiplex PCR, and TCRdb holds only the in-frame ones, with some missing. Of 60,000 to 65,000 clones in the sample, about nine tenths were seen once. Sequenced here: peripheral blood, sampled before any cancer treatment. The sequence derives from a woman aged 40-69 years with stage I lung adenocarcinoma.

CDR3 residues: CAISDGTNEKLFF. DNA of the CDR3: TGTGCCATCAGTGACGGGACTAATGAAAAACTGTTTTTT. This sequence joins TRBV10-3 and TRBJ1-4; D is undetermined. Per germline, CDR1 ENHRY and CDR2 SYGVKD. With 3 bases removed from V and 2 bases from J, the gap between germline ends came to 4 bases. The CDR3 runs to 13 residues.